This is a list of T cell receptor beta chains from one sample in a study of cytomegalovirus exposure and HLA in healthy donors. The repertoire was sequenced with immunoSEQ multiplex PCR; TCRdb's copy has only in-frame clones and lacks some. This repertoire shows 110,000 to 150,000 clones, roughly 78% found once; its top ten account for roughly 3.2%. The sequenced material came from PBMCs. The receptors here all came from a man younger than 35 in good health and CMV-seropositive. CDR3s include the opening cysteine and the closing phenylalanine or tryptophan. The D gene is left open where the match is weak.

j_gene,v_gene,d_gene,len,CDR3nt,CDR3aa
TRBJ1-5,TRBV28,TRBD1,17,TGTGCCAGCATCGCGGGCGGGACAGTTTATAGCAATCAGCCCCAGCATTTT,CASIAGGTVYSNQPQHF
TRBJ2-3,TRBV10-1,TRBD2,15,TGCGCCAGCAGTGACGGCGGGAGAGGCACAGATACGCAGTATTTT,CASSDGGRGTDTQYF
TRBJ1-2,TRBV6-5,TRBD1,15,TGTGCCAGCAGGCCTTGGGACAGGGAGGAATCTGGCTACACCTTC,CASRPWDREESGYTF
TRBJ2-3,TRBV15,TRBD1,19,TGTGCCACCAGCAGAGAGGGGCTGACCGGGACAGGGTCCACAGATACGCAGTATTTT,CATSREGLTGTGSTDTQYF
TRBJ1-2,TRBV2,TRBD1,17,TGTGCCAGCAGTGAAGCGAGTGGGACAGGGAACAACTATGGCTACACCTTC,CASSEASGTGNNYGYTF
TRBJ2-5,TRBV19,TRBD2,16,TGTGCCAGTAGTACATACAGGACTAGCGGACAAGAGACCCAGTACTTC,CASSTYRTSGQETQYF
TRBJ2-7,TRBV5-5,-,13,TGTGCCAGCAGCCTGGGCTACGCGTACGAGCAGTACTTC,CASSLGYAYEQYF
TRBJ2-1,TRBV19,-,17,TGTGCCAGTACCTCCGACGGTGGTGGGAGATCCTACAATGAGCAGTTCTTC,CASTSDGGGRSYNEQFF
TRBJ1-2,TRBV5-1,TRBD1,16,TGCGCCAGCAGCTTGGGGGGGTCCGGGACAGCATATGGCTACACCTTC,CASSLGGSGTAYGYTF
TRBJ1-2,TRBV28,-,15,TGTGCCAGCAGTTTGTTCCTCCTCGAAGGGGGTGGCTACACCTTC,CASSLFLLEGGGYTF
TRBJ2-1,TRBV18,TRBD1,15,TGTGCCAGCTCGCGACAGGGGGCGCTGGGAAATGAGCAGTTCTTC,CASSRQGALGNEQFF
TRBJ2-2,TRBV7-2,-,12,TGTGCCAGCAGCTACATTACCGGGGAGCTGTTTTTT,CASSYITGELFF